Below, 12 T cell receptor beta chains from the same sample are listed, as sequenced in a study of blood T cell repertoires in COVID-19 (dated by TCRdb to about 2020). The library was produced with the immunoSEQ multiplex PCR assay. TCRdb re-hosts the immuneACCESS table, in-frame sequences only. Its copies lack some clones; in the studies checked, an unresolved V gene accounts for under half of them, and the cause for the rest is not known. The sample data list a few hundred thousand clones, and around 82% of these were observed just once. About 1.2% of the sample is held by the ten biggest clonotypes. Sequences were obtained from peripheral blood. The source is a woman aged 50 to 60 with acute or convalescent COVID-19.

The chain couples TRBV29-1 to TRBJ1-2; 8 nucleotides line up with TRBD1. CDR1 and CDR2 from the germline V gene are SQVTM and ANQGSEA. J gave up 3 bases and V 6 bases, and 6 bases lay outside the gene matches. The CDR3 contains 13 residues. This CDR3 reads CSVSDRGDYGYTF. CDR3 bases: TGCAGCGTGTCAGACAGGGGTGACTATGGCTACACCTTC.

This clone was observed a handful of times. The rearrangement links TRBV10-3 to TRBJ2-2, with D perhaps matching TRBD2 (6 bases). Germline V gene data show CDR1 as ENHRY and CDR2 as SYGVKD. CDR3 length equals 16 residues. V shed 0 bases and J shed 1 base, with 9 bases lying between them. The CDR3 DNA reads TGTGCCATCAGTGAGTCGACGGGGGAGAACACCGGGGAGCTGTTTTTT. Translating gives CAISESTGENTGELFF.

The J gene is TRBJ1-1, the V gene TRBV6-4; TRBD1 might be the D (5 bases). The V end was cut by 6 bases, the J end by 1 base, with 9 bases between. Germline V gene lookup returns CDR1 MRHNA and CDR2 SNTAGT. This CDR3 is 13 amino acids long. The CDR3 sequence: CASRKQENTEAFF. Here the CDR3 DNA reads TGTGCCAGCAGAAAACAGGAGAACACTGAAGCTTTCTTT.

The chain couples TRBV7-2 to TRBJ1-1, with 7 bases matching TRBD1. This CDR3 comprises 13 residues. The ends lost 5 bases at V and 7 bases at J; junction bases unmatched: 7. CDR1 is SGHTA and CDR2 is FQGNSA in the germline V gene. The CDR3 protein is CASSNGRDSEAFF. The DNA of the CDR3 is TGTGCCAGCAGCAATGGTCGGGACAGTGAAGCTTTCTTT.

The CDR3 region is CASNPGTSGGYEQYV. The CDR3 DNA sequence: TGTGCCAGCAACCCAGGGACTAGCGGGGGCTACGAGCAGTACGTC. The J gene is TRBJ2-7, the V gene TRBV6-5; 14 nucleotides match TRBD2. With 7 bases clipped from V and 3 bases from J, the junction kept 5 bases outside the gene matches. The CDR3 extends over 15 amino acids. Germline CDR1 and CDR2: MNHEY and SVGAGI.

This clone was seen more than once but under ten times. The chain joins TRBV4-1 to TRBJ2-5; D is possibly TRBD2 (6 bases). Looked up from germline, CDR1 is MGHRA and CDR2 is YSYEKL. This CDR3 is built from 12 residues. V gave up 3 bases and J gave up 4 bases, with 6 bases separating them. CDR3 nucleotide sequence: TGCGCCAGCAGCCAGGGACTAGAGACCCAGTACTTC. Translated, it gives CASSQGLETQYF.

CDR3 sequence: CASRWTAMNTEAFF. CDR3 in DNA: TGTGCCAGCAGATGGACAGCAATGAACACTGAAGCTTTCTTT. The chain has TRBV3-1 (or the pseudogene TRBV3-2) and TRBJ1-1; D is possibly TRBD1 (6 bases). Looked up from germline, CDR1 is LGHDT and CDR2 is YNNKEL (reference sequence). The V end lost 6 bases, the J end lost 0 bases, and 11 bases lay between the germline ends. This CDR3 contains 14 residues.

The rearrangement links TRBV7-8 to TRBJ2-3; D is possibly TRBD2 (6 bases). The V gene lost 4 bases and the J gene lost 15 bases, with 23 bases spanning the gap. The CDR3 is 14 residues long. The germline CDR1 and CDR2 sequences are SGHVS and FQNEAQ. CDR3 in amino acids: CASSSRSGTLLGYF. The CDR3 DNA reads TGTGCCAGCAGCTCTCGCTCTGGGACTCTGTTGGGATATTTT.

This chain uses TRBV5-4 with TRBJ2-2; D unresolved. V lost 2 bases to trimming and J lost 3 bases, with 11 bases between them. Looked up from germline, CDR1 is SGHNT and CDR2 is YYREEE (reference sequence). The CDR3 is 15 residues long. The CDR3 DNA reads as TGTGCCAGCAGCTTTAACCCAACGGACACCGGGGAGCTGTTTTTT. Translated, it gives CASSFNPTDTGELFF.

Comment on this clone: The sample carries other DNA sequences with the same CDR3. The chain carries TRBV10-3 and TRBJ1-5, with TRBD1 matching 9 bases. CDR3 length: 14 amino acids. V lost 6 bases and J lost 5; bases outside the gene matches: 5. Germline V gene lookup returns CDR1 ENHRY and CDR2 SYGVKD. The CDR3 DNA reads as TGTGCCATCAGCGACCGGACAGGGGATCAGCCCCAGCATTTT. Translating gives CAISDRTGDQPQHF.

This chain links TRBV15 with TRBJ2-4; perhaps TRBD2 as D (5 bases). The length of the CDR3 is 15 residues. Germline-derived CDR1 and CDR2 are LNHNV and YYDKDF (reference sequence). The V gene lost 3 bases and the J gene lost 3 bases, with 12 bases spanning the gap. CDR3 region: CATSSPGLGKNIQYF. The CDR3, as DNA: TGTGCCACCAGCAGTCCCGGACTTGGCAAAAACATTCAGTACTTC.

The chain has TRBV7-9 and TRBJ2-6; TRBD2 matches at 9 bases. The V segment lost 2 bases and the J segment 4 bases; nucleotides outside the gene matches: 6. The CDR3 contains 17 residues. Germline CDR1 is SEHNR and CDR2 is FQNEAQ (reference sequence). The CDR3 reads CASSLNSGRPGANVLTF. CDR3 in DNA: TGTGCCAGCAGCTTAAATAGCGGGAGACCAGGGGCCAACGTCCTGACTTTC. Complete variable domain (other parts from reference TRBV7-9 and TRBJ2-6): DTGVSQNPRHKITKRGQNVTFRCDPISEHNRLYWYRQTLGQGPEFLTYFQNEAQLEKSRLLSDRFSAERPKGSFSTLEIQRTEQGDSAMYLCASSLNSGRPGANVLTFGAGSRLTVL.